The following is a T cell receptor (beta chain) sequence with its context. What antigen it recognizes has not been identified. The sample holds no much larger clone one base away, and base qualities are not on file. This sample is drawn from a study of blood T cell repertoires in COVID-19 (dated by TCRdb to 2018 to 2020). A note on the overall study: Samples covering the acute and convalescent phases of COVID-19 were provided by collaborators in the United States, Italy and Spain. The material from the prospective study consisted of cDNA or gDNA derived from T cells, B-cell-depleted T cells, or PBMCs. Subjects who had been exposed to COVID-19, were actively infected with it, or had recovered from it provided the deeply sampled blood TCRbeta repertoires that made up the dataset. The repertoires were released in a freely available public database meant as a resource for research on the immune response to SARS-CoV-2. Samples came from the ongoing ImmuneRACE study (first 160 participants) plus 1,254 subjects from 6 global collaborators. A de-identified subject ID, COVID-19 status, age in years and sex were almost always included in the sample metadata. Where HLA class I and class II types were available, the types were taken from metadata supplied by the sample provider, not from assay-based typing.

The immunoSEQ Assay, a bias-controlled multiplex PCR, was used to amplify TCRbeta CDR3 regions from genomic DNA. Turning to the authors' computational methods: The number of nucleated cells in each sample was estimated from the amplification of reference gene primers within the assay. Sequence reads were collapsed and filtered to measure the absolute abundance of every unique TCRbeta CDR3 rearrangement. For each sample, productive Simpson clonality was calculated as the square root of Simpson's diversity index over productive rearrangements. TCRdb's version of the immuneACCESS table is confined to in-frame rearrangements and falls short of the full clone set. An unresolved V gene accounts for under half of the shortfall where checked; the remainder is of unknown origin. Clone size and V and J calls were adopted from that table, with D and trimming inferred from the DNA. Counted in this sample were tens of thousands of clones; 75% to 95% of them appeared once. The top ten clonotypes cover over 10% of the sample.

The CDR3 has 15 amino acids, counting the end cysteine and phenylalanine. The kept DNA is CDR3 alone, 45 bases in frame from the first base. From the germline V gene (reference sequence), CDR1 is SGHNT and CDR2 is YYREEE. Trimmed from V: 2 bases; trimmed from J: 8 bases; junction bases lacking a gene match: 8. Collaborating institutions collected whole blood in K2EDTA tubes following their own protocols. Collaborator samples were shipped for TCRbeta analysis as frozen whole blood, isolated PBMCs, or DNA extracted from either sample type. Here is what the overall study found, with its caveats: The amount of clinical and demographic metadata varied by source and participant and was provided uncurated.

Recombination linked TRBV5-4 to TRBJ2-1; 9 junctional bases match TRBD2. The receptor comes from a human donor with active COVID-19. The donor label of this sample is uncertain. Material for sequencing was peripheral blood. The CDR3 reads as follows: CASSFWTSDGDEQFF. The sequenced DNA is TGTGCCAGCAGCTTTTGGACTAGCGATGGAGATGAGCAGTTCTTC.